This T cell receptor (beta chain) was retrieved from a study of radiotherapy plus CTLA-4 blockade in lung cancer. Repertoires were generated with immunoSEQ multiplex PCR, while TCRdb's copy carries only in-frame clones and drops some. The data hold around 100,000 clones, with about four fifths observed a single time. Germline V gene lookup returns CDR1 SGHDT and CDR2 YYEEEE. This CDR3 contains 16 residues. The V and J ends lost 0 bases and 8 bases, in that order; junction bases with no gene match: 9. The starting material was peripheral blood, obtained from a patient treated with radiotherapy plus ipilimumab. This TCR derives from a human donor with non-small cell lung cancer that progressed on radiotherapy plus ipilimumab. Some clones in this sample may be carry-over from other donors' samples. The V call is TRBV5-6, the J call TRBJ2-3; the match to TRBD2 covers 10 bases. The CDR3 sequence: CASSLDAGLAQGTQYF. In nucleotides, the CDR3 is TGTGCCAGCAGCTTGGACGCGGGACTAGCGCAGGGTACGCAGTATTTT.